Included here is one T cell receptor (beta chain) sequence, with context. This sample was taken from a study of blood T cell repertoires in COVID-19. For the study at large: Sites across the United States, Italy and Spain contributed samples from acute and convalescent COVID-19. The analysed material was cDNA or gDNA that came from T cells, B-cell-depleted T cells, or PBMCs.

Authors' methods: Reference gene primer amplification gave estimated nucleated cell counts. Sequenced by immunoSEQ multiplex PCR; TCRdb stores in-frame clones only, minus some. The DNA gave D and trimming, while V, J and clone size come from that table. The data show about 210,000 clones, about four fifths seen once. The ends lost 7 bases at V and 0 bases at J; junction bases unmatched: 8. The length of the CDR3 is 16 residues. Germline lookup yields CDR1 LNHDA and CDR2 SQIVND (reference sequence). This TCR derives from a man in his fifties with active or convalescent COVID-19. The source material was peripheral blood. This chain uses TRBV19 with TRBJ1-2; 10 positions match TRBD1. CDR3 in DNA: TGTGCCAGTACAAGGTGGGGGACAGGGGCTAACTATGGCTACACCTTC. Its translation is CASTRWGTGANYGYTF.